Following are 14 T cell receptor beta chains from one sample sequenced in a study of cytomegalovirus exposure and HLA in healthy donors. The table came from immunoSEQ multiplex PCR; TCRdb's copy has only in-frame clones and leaves some out. The table records a few hundred thousand clones, around 88% of them present only once. Material for sequencing was PBMCs. Source of these receptors: a young woman in good health and CMV-seronegative.

The V gene is TRBV6-1, the J gene TRBJ2-3, with TRBD1 matching 7 bases. The germline gives CDR1 MNHNS, CDR2 SASEGT. This CDR3 region has 14 residues. Germline trimming cut 6 bases from V and 4 bases from J; bases unmatched to any gene: 7. The CDR3: CASSERQGADTQYF. CDR3 nucleotides: TGTGCCAGCAGCGAAAGACAGGGCGCAGATACGCAGTATTTT.

The chain couples TRBV6-5 to TRBJ1-1; weak D call: TRBD1 (6 bases). The ends were cut back, 0 bases at V and 4 bases at J, with 9 bases in the middle. Germline assignment: CDR1 MNHEY and CDR2 SVGAGI. There are 14 residues in the CDR3. As DNA, the CDR3 is TGTGCCAGCAGTTACTCGAGGGGGGGCACTGAAGCTTTCTTT. It specifies CASSYSRGGTEAFF.

This chain's CDR3 is CASSLNSGEETQYF. The CDR3 region has the DNA TGCGCCAGCAGCCTGAATAGCGGGGAGGAGACCCAGTACTTC. J is TRBJ2-5 and V is TRBV5-1; the match to TRBD2 covers 8 bases. CDR3 length equals 14 residues. Per germline, CDR1 SGHRS and CDR2 YFSETQ. Trimming removed 4 bases from V and 5 bases from J; junction bases left unmatched: 7. Using reference TRBV5-1 and TRBJ2-5 for the parts outside the CDR3, the full variable domain is KAGVTQTPRYLIKTRGQQVTLSCSPISGHRSVSWYQQTPGQGLQFLFEYFSETQRNKGNFPGRFSGRQFSNSRSEMNVSTLELGDSALYLCASSLNSGEETQYFGPGTRLLVL.

J is TRBJ1-1 and V is TRBV5-1; TRBD1 agrees at 8 bases. With V trimmed by 3 bases and J by 6 bases, 10 bases remained unmatched. Germline loops: CDR1 SGHRS, CDR2 YFSETQ. The CDR3 is 15 amino acids. CDR3 sequence reads: CASSYLTGGRSEAFF. The CDR3 bases are TGCGCCAGCAGCTACCTTACAGGGGGTAGATCTGAAGCTTTCTTT.

This chain links TRBV7-9 with TRBJ2-1; 7 bases line up with TRBD1. The J segment lost 12 bases and the V segment lost 10 bases, leaving 6 bases of the junction unmatched. CDR1 SEHNR and CDR2 FQNEAQ come from the germline V gene (reference sequence). The CDR3 runs 10 residues. CDR3 in amino acids: CATEGAGQFF. DNA for the CDR3: TGTGCCACTGAGGGGGCAGGGCAGTTCTTC.

The chain couples TRBV10-2 to TRBJ2-1; 7 bases line up with TRBD2. The CDR3 runs to 13 residues. Germline CDR1 reads WSHSY; CDR2 reads SAAADI. The V segment lost 6 bases and the J segment 4 bases; nucleotides outside the gene matches: 3. The CDR3 nucleotides read TGCGCCAGCAGGAGACTAGCTTACAATGAGCAGTTCTTC. Amino acids: CASRRLAYNEQFF.

This chain uses TRBV27 with TRBJ1-1; no clear D. The CDR3 totals 14 residues. V was trimmed by 6 bases and J by 4 bases, leaving 15 bases between them. Germline assignment: CDR1 MNHEY and CDR2 SMNVEV (reference sequence). The CDR3 region is CASSLSYRGTEAFF. The CDR3 region has the DNA TGTGCCAGCAGCCTTAGTTATCGGGGCACTGAAGCTTTCTTT.

This clone appeared once. The rearrangement joins TRBV4-1 to TRBJ2-3; 11 positions match TRBD2. CDR3 size: 16 residues. The ends lost 0 bases at V and 8 bases at J; junction bases unmatched: 7. Germline V gene lookup returns CDR1 MGHRA and CDR2 YSYEKL. The CDR3 loop reads CASSQEIAGGPGTQYF. As DNA, the CDR3 is TGCGCCAGCAGCCAAGAAATAGCGGGAGGGCCTGGTACGCAGTATTTT.

V is TRBV4-2 and J is TRBJ2-3; TRBD1 matches 10 bases. V gave up 4 bases and J gave up 6 bases; unmatched junction bases: 1. Germline assignment: CDR1 LGHNA and CDR2 YNFKEQ. The CDR3 is 13 residues long. The CDR3 nucleotides are TGTGCCAGCAGCCCGGACAGGGGGGATACGCAGTATTTT. Its protein product is CASSPDRGDTQYF.

The rearrangement links TRBV30 to TRBJ2-6; 11 nucleotides agree with TRBD1. CDR3 size: 18 residues. Losses at the gene ends were 0 bases for V and 2 bases for J; bases not matched to a gene: 6. Per the germline V gene, CDR1 is GTSNPN and CDR2 is SVGIG (reference sequence). DNA for the CDR3: TGTGCCTGGAGTGTGTGGACAGGGGGCCCCACTGGGGCCAACGTCCTGACTTTC. Translated: CAWSVWTGGPTGANVLTF.

This clone was seen once. The chain links TRBV13 to TRBJ1-1; D unclear. Deletions cut 8 bases from V and 1 base from J, with 8 bases between. This CDR3 comprises 12 residues. Germline V gene sequence: CDR1 PRHDT, CDR2 FYEKMQ (reference sequence). The CDR3 DNA sequence: TGTGCCAGCTCTCGGGGGAACACTGAAGCTTTCTTT. It specifies CASSRGNTEAFF.

Worth noting for this clone: This specimen includes other DNA sequences encoding the same CDR3. Here the CDR3 DNA reads TGTGCCAGCAGTTACAGCTTGGAGCAGTACTTC. Its translation: CASSYSLEQYF. The rearrangement joins TRBV28 to TRBJ2-7; D not certain. The CDR3 is 11 residues long. From germline, CDR1 is MDHEN and CDR2 SYDVKM. V shed 4 bases and J shed 7 bases, with 8 bases lying between them.

This clone has only a few counts. The chain recombines TRBV28 with TRBJ1-2, with 7 bases identical to TRBD1. V trimming: 6 bases; J trimming: 3 bases; junction bases outside the gene matches: 7. The CDR3 totals 14 residues. Germline CDR1 is MDHEN and CDR2 is SYDVKM. The DNA of the CDR3 is TGTGCCAGCAGGGTTGGGGACAGTCACTATGGCTACACCTTC. Amino acids: CASRVGDSHYGYTF.

This clone was detected a few times. The rearrangement joins TRBV29-1 to TRBJ1-2, with D unresolved. CDR3 length: 11 residues. V lost 4 bases and J lost 5, with 8 bases in between. Germline V gene sequence: CDR1 SQVTM, CDR2 ANQGSEA. DNA of the CDR3: TGCAGCGTTGCCGGGTCTTATGGCTACACCTTC. This encodes CSVAGSYGYTF.